These T cell receptor beta chains were read from a single sample in a study of CD8+CD57+ T cells in acquired aplastic anemia. A single record per CDR3 protein comes from TCRdb applying MiXCR to the reads. The table includes fewer than 300,000 distinct CDR3 sequences, approximately 86% detected once. The material sequenced was sorted CD4+, CD8+, or CD8+CD57+ T cells (not recorded which) from PBMCs. These receptors were taken from a human donor with aplastic anemia. Each CDR3 is given with its conserved first and last residue. The D gene is left open where the match is weak. Size is omitted from some rows. Given values are once, few, many or a class for expanded clones.

size,D,J,V,CDR3,DNA
-,-,TRBJ2-3,TRBV15,CATSIGSDTEYF,TGTGCCACCAGTATAGGTTCCGATACGGAGTATTTT
-,-,TRBJ1-1,TRBV24-1,CATSDGWKAFF,TGTGCCACCAGTGATGGATGGAAAGCTTTCTTT
few,-,TRBJ1-2,TRBV7-9,CASSRQGYTF,TGTGCCAGCAGCCGCCAGGGCTACACCTTC
-,TRBD1,TRBJ1-2,TRBV7-9,CASSSVGQGTDGYTF,TGTGCCAGCAGCTCGGTCGGACAGGGGACCGATGGCTACACCTTC
-,-,TRBJ2-7,TRBV7-6,CASSLEVASSYEQYF,TGTGCCAGCAGCTTAGAGGTAGCGAGCTCCTACGAGCAGTACTTC
once,-,TRBJ1-4,TRBV6-1,CASSQDQGTGNEKLFF,TGTGCCAGCAGCCAAGATCAGGGAACTGGTAATGAAAAACTGTTTTTT
-,-,TRBJ2-3,TRBV15,CASSAGDLTYAQYF,TGTGCCAGCAGCGCCGGGGACCTAACCTATGCGCAGTATTTT
-,TRBD1,TRBJ2-3,TRBV7-2,CAGQGARETQKLGF,TGTGCCGGACAGGGGGCTAGGGAGACCCAGAAGCTCGGGTTT
-,TRBD2,TRBJ2-1,TRBV20-1,CSAPSAGGAYNEQFF,TGCAGTGCTCCCTCTGCGGGGGGCGCCTACAATGAGCAGTTCTTC
-,-,TRBJ1-4,TRBV19,CASSMTPRGRDEDLFF,TGTGCCAGTAGTATGACGCCCAGGGGTAGGGATGAAGATCTGTTTTTT
-,-,TRBJ1-4,TRBV19,CASGLTSGSSNEKLFF,TGTGCCTCAGGACTCACTAGCGGGAGTTCCAATGAAAAACTGTTTTTT
-,-,TRBJ1-1,TRBV7-8,CASSLALTADTEYFF,TGTGCCAGCAGCTTAGCGCTAACAGCCGATACTGAATATTTCTTT
-,TRBD2,TRBJ2-3,TRBV2,CASRLAGGAVTQYF,TGTGCCAGCCGCTTAGCGGGAGGTGCCGTTACGCAGTATTTT
-,-,TRBJ2-5,TRBV7-9,CATSIAGGYEAQYF,TGTGCCACCAGCATAGCTGGGGGTTACGAGGCCCAGTACTTC
-,TRBD2,TRBJ2-3,TRBV19,CASSIAGGADKEYF,TGTGCCAGCAGCATAGCGGGAGGTGCCGACAAGGAGTATTTT
-,-,TRBJ2-2,TRBV20-1,CSARTGRRTGELFF,TGCAGTGCCAGAACAGGGCGACGCACCGGGGAGCTGTTTTTT
-,TRBD1,TRBJ1-1,TRBV7-2,CASSLDLTGPTEAFF,TGTGCCAGCAGCTTGGATCTGACAGGGCCCACTGAAGCTTTCTTT
many,TRBD1,TRBJ2-1,TRBV4-2,CASRADRGSYNEQFF,TGTGCCAGCAGGGCAGACAGGGGATCATACAATGAGCAGTTCTTC
-,-,TRBJ2-1,TRBV7-8,CASSFQGSGETQYQFF,TGTGCCAGCAGCTTTCAAGGAAGTGGGGAGACCCAGTATCAGTTCTTC